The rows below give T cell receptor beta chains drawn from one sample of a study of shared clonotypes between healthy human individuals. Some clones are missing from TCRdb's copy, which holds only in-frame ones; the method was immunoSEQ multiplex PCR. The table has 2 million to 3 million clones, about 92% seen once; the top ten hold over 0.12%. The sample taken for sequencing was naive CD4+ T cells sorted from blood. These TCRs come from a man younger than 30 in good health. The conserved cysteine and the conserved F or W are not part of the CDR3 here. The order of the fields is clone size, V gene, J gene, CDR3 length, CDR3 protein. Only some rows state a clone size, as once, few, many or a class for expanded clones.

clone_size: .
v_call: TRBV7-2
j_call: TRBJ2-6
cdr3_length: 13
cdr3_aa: ASTAQGAGANVLT

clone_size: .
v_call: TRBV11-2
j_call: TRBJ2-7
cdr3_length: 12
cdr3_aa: ASSLRGLSYEQY

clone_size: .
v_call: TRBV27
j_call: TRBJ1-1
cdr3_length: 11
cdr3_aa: ATEFLGRGIAF

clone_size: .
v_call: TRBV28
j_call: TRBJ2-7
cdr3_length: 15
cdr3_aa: ASSPVVQSRGSYEQY

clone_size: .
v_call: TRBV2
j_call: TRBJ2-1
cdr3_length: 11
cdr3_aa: ASIPGFAGEQF

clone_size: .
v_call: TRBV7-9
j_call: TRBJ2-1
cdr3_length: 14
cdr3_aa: ASSPFGTSGFDEQF

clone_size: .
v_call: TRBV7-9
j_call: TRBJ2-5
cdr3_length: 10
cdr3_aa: ASSLVGETQY

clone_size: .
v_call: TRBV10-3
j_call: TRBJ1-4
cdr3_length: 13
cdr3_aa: AISDRGATNEKLF

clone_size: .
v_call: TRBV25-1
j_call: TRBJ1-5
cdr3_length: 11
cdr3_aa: ASSEGGYQPQH

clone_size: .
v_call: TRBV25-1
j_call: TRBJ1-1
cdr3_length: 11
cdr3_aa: ASSTGAKTEAF

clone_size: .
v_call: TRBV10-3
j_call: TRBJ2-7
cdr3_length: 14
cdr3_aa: AASGPRDGLTYEQY

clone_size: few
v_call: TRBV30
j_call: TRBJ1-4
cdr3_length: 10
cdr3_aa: AWSDGQKGLF

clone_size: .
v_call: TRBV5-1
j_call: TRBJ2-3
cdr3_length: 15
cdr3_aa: ASSLGKTADRTDTQY

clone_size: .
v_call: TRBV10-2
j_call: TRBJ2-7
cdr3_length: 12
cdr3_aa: ASSVRRGSYEQY

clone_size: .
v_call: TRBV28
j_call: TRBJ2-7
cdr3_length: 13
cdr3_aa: ASSPPSGGSYEQY

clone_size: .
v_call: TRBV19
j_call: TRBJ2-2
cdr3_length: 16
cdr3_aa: ASSVGLAGPTNTGELF

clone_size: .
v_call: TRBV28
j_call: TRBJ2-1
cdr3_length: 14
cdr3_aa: ASSSLLAGGYNEQF

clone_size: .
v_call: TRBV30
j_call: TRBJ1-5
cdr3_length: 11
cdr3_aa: AWSSTAGQPQH

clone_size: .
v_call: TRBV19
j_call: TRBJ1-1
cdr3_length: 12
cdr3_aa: ATSVSGLNTEAF

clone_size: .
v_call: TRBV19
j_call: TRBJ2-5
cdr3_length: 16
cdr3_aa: ASSIDRGVGTSQETQY

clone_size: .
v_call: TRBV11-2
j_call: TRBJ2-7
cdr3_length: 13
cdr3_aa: ASSLRQGAFFEQY

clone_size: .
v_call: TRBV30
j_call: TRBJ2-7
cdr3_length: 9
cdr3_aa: AWRVLGEQY

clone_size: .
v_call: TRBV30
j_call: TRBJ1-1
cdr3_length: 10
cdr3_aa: ACQTGVTEAF

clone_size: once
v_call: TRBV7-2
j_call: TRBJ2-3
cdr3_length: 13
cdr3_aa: ASSSRGGWTDTQY

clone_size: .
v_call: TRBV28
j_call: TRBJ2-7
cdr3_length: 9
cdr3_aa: ASSLGGEQY

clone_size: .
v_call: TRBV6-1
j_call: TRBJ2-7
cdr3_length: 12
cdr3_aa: AGAASLSSYEQY

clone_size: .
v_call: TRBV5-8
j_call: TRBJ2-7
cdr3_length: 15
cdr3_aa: ASSLLKGSLYSYEQY

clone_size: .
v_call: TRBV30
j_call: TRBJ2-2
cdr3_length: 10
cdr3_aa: ACGGRTGELF

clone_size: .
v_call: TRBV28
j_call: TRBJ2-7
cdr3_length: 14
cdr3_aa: ASSVPGSGGTYEQY

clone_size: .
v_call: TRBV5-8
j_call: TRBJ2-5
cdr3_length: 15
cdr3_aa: ASSLWGSGASRETQY